Presented here are 28 T cell receptor beta chains from one specimen sequenced in a study of Ad26.COV2.S vaccination and SARS-CoV-2 variants. Sequencing used immunoSEQ multiplex PCR; TCRdb keeps in-frame clones, though not all of them. The table records hundreds of thousands of clones, about 91% of them present only once. Treatment: about 20 received Ad26.COV2.S at low or high dose, single or two shots; roughly five received placebo; per-sample allocation not given. At day 63 after the first vaccine or placebo injection, samples were drawn. The specimen comprised peripheral blood, sampled in a trial of Ad26.COV2.S vaccine versus placebo. The receptors stem from a person aged 18 to 65 who received the Ad26.COV2.S COVID-19 vaccine or a placebo.

The V call is TRBV5-1, the J call TRBJ1-2; 7 bases line up with TRBD1. Germline-derived CDR1 and CDR2 are SGHRS and YFSETQ. After removal of 2 bases from V and 3 bases from J, the junction contained 10 bases not matched to a gene. This CDR3 contains 16 residues. This CDR3 is CASSFGRGLSDYGYTF. CDR3 in DNA: TGCGCCAGCAGCTTCGGGAGGGGGCTGTCTGACTATGGCTACACCTTC.

The gene calls are TRBV18 and TRBJ1-6, with D perhaps TRBD1 (5 bases). V lost 2 bases and J lost 9, with 14 bases in between. CDR1 is KGHSH and CDR2 is LQKENI in the germline V gene. The CDR3 has 15 amino acids. CDR3 nucleotide sequence: TGTGCCAGCTCACCATTTGCAGGGCGTACTTCACCCCTCCACTTT. Protein product: CASSPFAGRTSPLHF.

This clone was counted a few times. The rearrangement uses TRBV10-3 and TRBJ1-2, with 8 bases that match TRBD1. V trimming: 9 bases; J trimming: 4 bases; junction bases outside the gene matches: 19. Germline V gene sequence: CDR1 ENHRY, CDR2 SYGVKD. This CDR3 region has 17 residues. CDR3 nucleotide sequence: TGTGCCATTCAGTCCCCACAGGGGGGCACATTGCTCTATGGCTACACCTTC. Encoded protein: CAIQSPQGGTLLYGYTF.

V usage is TRBV4-3 and J usage is TRBJ1-2, with D possibly matching TRBD1 (5 bases). CDR1 is LGHNA, CDR2 YSLEER, per germline. The CDR3 length is 14 residues. V lost 0 bases and J lost 4, with 9 bases in between. DNA for the CDR3: TGCGCCAGCAGCCAAGATCTGACAGCCTATGGCTACACCTTC. This encodes CASSQDLTAYGYTF.

CDR3 DNA: TGCGCCAGCAGCCAAGATAGGGATATGGAGACCCAGTACTTC. This codes for CASSQDRDMETQYF. This chain links TRBV4-3 with TRBJ2-5; D is unresolved. V lost 0 bases and J lost 5, with 10 bases in between. The length of the CDR3 is 14 residues. Germline CDR1 LGHNA, CDR2 YSLEER.

V is TRBV4-2 and J is TRBJ1-2; TRBD1 matches at 8 bases. Germline CDR1 and CDR2: LGHNA and YNFKEQ. The length of the CDR3 is 19 residues. The junction had 16 bases not matched to a gene; V was cut back by 0 bases and J by 4 bases. The CDR3 nucleotides read TGTGCCAGCAGCCAAGATCACGGGACAGGTGAAGGTGTCGGCTATGGCTACACCTTC. Translated: CASSQDHGTGEGVGYGYTF.

The table lists this clone with a few counts. V is TRBV7-2 and J is TRBJ1-4; D ambiguous. This CDR3 spans 15 amino acids. Per the germline V gene, CDR1 is SGHTA and CDR2 is FQGNSA. With 1 base removed from V and 0 bases from J, the gap between germline ends came to 6 bases. The CDR3 is CASSLGSATNEKLFF. The CDR3 DNA reads as TGTGCCAGCAGCTTAGGAAGTGCAACTAATGAAAAACTGTTTTTT.

This clone has more than one count but fewer than ten. CDR3 DNA sequence: TGTGCCTGGAGTCAACAGGGAGGGCAGCCCCAGCATTTT. It is translated as CAWSQQGGQPQHF. The J gene is TRBJ1-5, the V gene TRBV30; the D gene is possibly TRBD1 (6 bases). Trimming took off 2 bases at V and 7 bases at J, with 12 bases between the two ends. The CDR3 has 13 amino acids. The germline CDR1 and CDR2 sequences are GTSNPN and SVGIG (reference sequence).

The chain is built from TRBV6-5 and TRBJ1-1; TRBD1 aligns across 9 bases. Germline-derived CDR1 and CDR2 are MNHEY and SVGAGI. V gave up 6 bases and J gave up 8 bases; unmatched junction bases: 7. The CDR3 length is 13 residues. CDR3 nucleotides: TGTGCCAGCAGGCACGGACAGGGGAGGGAAGCTTTCTTT. Amino acid sequence: CASRHGQGREAFF.

This clone was observed once. V gene TRBV5-1 combines with J gene TRBJ2-3; D gene unclear. Germline V gene lookup returns CDR1 SGHRS and CDR2 YFSETQ. CDR3 size: 16 residues. V lost 1 base and J 0 bases, leaving 12 bases between the germline ends. The CDR3 loop reads CASSLYSLTSTDTQYF. The CDR3 coding sequence is TGCGCCAGCAGCTTGTACAGCTTAACTAGCACAGATACGCAGTATTTT.

This clone occurred once. The V gene is TRBV27, the J gene TRBJ1-2; D perhaps matches TRBD1 (6 bases). Trimming removed 6 bases at V and 0 bases at J, with 14 bases between. This CDR3 is built from 15 residues. Germline V CDR1 and CDR2: MNHEY, SMNVEV (reference sequence). In DNA, the CDR3 is TGTGCCAGCAGGGTCGGGGGGGCGCCTAACTATGGCTACACCTTC. Translating gives CASRVGGAPNYGYTF.

The V and J genes are TRBV7-9 and TRBJ1-2, with D possibly TRBD1 on 5 matching bases. The CDR3 length is 14 residues. Germline V gene sequence: CDR1 SEHNR, CDR2 FQNEAQ (reference sequence). Trimming removed 1 base from V and 8 bases from J, with 14 bases in between. CDR3 DNA sequence: TGTGCCAGCAGCTTAGTTAGCTGGGGCGACGGCTACACCTTC. Translated, it gives CASSLVSWGDGYTF.

The rearrangement uses TRBV27 and TRBJ1-1, with D possibly TRBD1 on 5 matching bases. The CDR3 is 16 residues long. Deletions cut 6 bases from V and 1 base from J, with 18 bases between. CDR1 is MNHEY and CDR2 is SMNVEV in the germline V gene (reference sequence). The CDR3 coding sequence is TGTGCCAGCAGCCTCATTATGGGACTTCCGAACACTGAAGCTTTCTTT. It is translated as CASSLIMGLPNTEAFF.

The chain carries TRBV10-3 and TRBJ1-2; a possible D gene is TRBD1 (6 bases). Germline V gene data show CDR1 as ENHRY and CDR2 as SYGVKD. The CDR3 runs to 13 residues. Trimming took off 6 bases at V and 3 bases at J, with 11 bases between the two ends. CDR3 sequence reads: CAISDRFDYGYTF. The CDR3 region has the DNA TGTGCCATCAGCGACAGGTTCGACTATGGCTACACCTTC.

This clone was found once. The chain couples TRBV6-1 to TRBJ2-1; 11 bases agree with TRBD2. After removal of 2 bases from V and 1 base from J, the junction contained 1 base not matched to a gene. CDR1 and CDR2 from the germline V gene are MNHNS and SASEGT. The CDR3 runs to 16 residues. CDR3 in DNA: TGTGCCAGCAGTGAATCTAGCGGGGGGTCCTACAATGAGCAGTTCTTC. Residues: CASSESSGGSYNEQFF.

This chain uses TRBV14 with TRBJ2-1; D is possibly TRBD2 (5 bases). The CDR3 consists of 12 residues. The V gene lost 1 base and the J gene lost 14 bases, with 12 bases spanning the gap. Germline assignment: CDR1 SGHDN and CDR2 FVKESK. CDR3 DNA: TGTGCCAGCAGCCAAGTCTCGAGGGTAAAGTTCTTC. Translated: CASSQVSRVKFF.

This clone appeared a single time. The V call is TRBV5-1, the J call TRBJ1-2, with TRBD1 identical over 8 bases. The CDR3 loop spans 15 amino acids. Unmatched junction bases numbered 4, after V lost 0 bases and J lost 3 bases. Germline loops: CDR1 SGHRS, CDR2 YFSETQ. CDR3 protein: CASSLAGGQDYGYTF. CDR3 sequence (DNA): TGCGCCAGCAGCTTGGCAGGGGGACAGGACTATGGCTACACCTTC.

Written as DNA, the CDR3 is TGTGCCAGCAGTCACCTACAGGGGGGTGAGCAGTTCTTC. Its translation is CASSHLQGGEQFF. V and J are TRBV6-5 and TRBJ2-1; 8 positions match TRBD1. Looked up from germline, CDR1 is MNHEY and CDR2 is SVGAGI. V lost 5 bases and J lost 9; bases outside the gene matches: 6. This CDR3 has 13 residues.

The chain uses TRBV19 and TRBJ2-3; a weak D match, TRBD1 (6 bases). The CDR3 consists of 13 residues. V was trimmed by 7 bases and J by 2 bases, leaving 10 bases between them. Germline lookup yields CDR1 LNHDA and CDR2 SQIVND (reference sequence). CDR3 sequence reads: CASNTGYTDTQYF. The CDR3 coding sequence is TGTGCCAGTAATACAGGGTACACAGATACGCAGTATTTT.

This clone was observed a single time. The chain recombines TRBV13 with TRBJ1-1; the D is unclear. The germline gives CDR1 PRHDT, CDR2 FYEKMQ (reference sequence). This CDR3 has 14 residues. Between the trimmed V and J ends, which lost 5 bases and 0 bases, there was a span of 10 bases. The CDR3 region has the DNA TGTGCCAGCAGCCCACTCTCCTTGAACACTGAAGCTTTCTTT. This encodes CASSPLSLNTEAFF. Full variable domain (rest looked up from reference TRBV13 and TRBJ1-1): AAGVIQSPRHLIKEKRETATLKCYPIPRHDTVYWYQQGPGQDPQFLISFYEKMQSDKGSIPDRFSAQQFSDYHSELNMSSLELGDSALYFCASSPLSLNTEAFFGQGTRLTVV.

The chain has TRBV28 and TRBJ2-7; no definite D call. This CDR3 has 15 residues. The V end was cut by 0 bases, the J end by 3 bases, with 12 bases between. From germline, CDR1 is MDHEN and CDR2 SYDVKM. This chain's CDR3 is CASSLWYRNHYEQYF. The DNA for the CDR3 is TGTGCCAGCAGTTTATGGTACAGAAACCACTACGAGCAGTACTTC.

This chain links TRBV29-1 with TRBJ2-7, with 9 bases aligning to TRBD1. Germline CDR1 SQVTM, CDR2 ANQGSEA. Germline trimming cut 5 bases from V and 2 bases from J; bases unmatched to any gene: 4. This CDR3 has 13 residues. This CDR3 is CSVTGGSTYEQYF. For the CDR3, the DNA is TGCAGCGTTACAGGGGGCTCCACCTACGAGCAGTACTTC.

The chain links TRBV5-1 to TRBJ2-1; the match to TRBD2 covers 11 bases. Trimming at V came to 0 bases and at J to 9 bases, leaving 5 bases not matched to a gene. The CDR3 length is 15 residues. Germline V gene data show CDR1 as SGHRS and CDR2 as YFSETQ. The CDR3 region is CASSLDTSGRGEQFF. The CDR3 DNA follows: TGCGCCAGCAGCTTGGATACTAGCGGGAGAGGTGAGCAGTTCTTC.

J is TRBJ1-2 and V is TRBV4-1; no clear D gene. CDR1 and CDR2 (germline): MGHRA, YSYEKL. This CDR3 has 15 residues. V was cut by 0 bases and J by 2 bases, with 10 bases left in between. CDR3 sequence reads: CASSQDNVVNYGYTF. The CDR3 DNA is TGCGCCAGCAGCCAAGATAACGTCGTGAACTATGGCTACACCTTC.

This chain joins TRBV4-2 and TRBJ1-2; 9 nucleotides agree with TRBD1. CDR1 and CDR2 (germline): LGHNA, YNFKEQ. The junction had 4 bases not matched to a gene; V was cut back by 0 bases and J by 5 bases. This CDR3 comprises 15 residues. The CDR3 sequence: CASSQDYGQGYGYTF. DNA of the CDR3: TGTGCCAGCAGCCAAGATTACGGACAGGGGTATGGCTACACCTTC.

V is TRBV3-1 (or the pseudogene TRBV3-2) and J is TRBJ2-3; D possibly corresponds to TRBD2 (6 bases). The V gene's germline CDR1 is LGHDT and CDR2 YNNKEL (reference sequence). The CDR3 is 16 amino acids. V lost 4 bases and J 4 bases, leaving 18 bases between the germline ends. The DNA for the CDR3 is TGTGCCAGCAGCCCTCACCGGGACTTGGGAGCAGATACGCAGTATTTT. This encodes CASSPHRDLGADTQYF.

This sequence joins TRBV9 and TRBJ1-6; D perhaps matches TRBD1 (6 bases). Trimming took off 4 bases at V and 3 bases at J, with 14 bases between the two ends. The CDR3 spans 16 residues. Germline CDR1 SGDLS, CDR2 YYNGEE. The CDR3 sequence is CASSKSGENYNSPLHF. DNA of the CDR3: TGTGCCAGCAGCAAATCAGGGGAAAACTATAATTCACCCCTCCACTTT.

The chain links TRBV3-1 (or the pseudogene TRBV3-2) to TRBJ1-6; the match to TRBD1 covers 8 bases. Germline lookup yields CDR1 LGHDT and CDR2 YNNKEL (reference sequence). This CDR3 region has 13 residues. Losses at the gene ends were 4 bases for V and 7 bases for J; bases not matched to a gene: 0. This chain's CDR3 is CASSRTGNSPLHF. DNA for the CDR3: TGTGCCAGCAGCCGGACAGGGAATTCACCCCTCCACTTT.